A few counts support the clone carrying this T cell receptor (beta chain). The sample belongs to a study of type 1 and type 2 diabetes patients. At the level of the study: Magnetic bead positive selection isolated CD4+ or CD8+ T cells from PBMCs. A total of 15 million to 20 million paired-end reads came from the whole study.

Amplification started from genomic DNA. Amplification of the beta chain CDR3 used 30 forward and 13 reverse multiplex primers. TCRdb re-called the multiplex PCR reads with MiXCR, one entry per CDR3 protein. The table has fewer than 350,000 distinct CDR3 sequences, more than 45% seen once; the top ten hold approximately 13%. V was clipped by 9 bases and J by 0 bases, with 11 bases between them. The CDR3 runs 13 residues. Germline V gene lookup returns CDR1 SGHTA and CDR2 FQGNSA. The sequence came from a man between 18 and 29 years old with type 2 diabetes. Sequencing input: peripheral blood mononuclear cells (PBMCs). The V and J genes are TRBV7-2 and TRBJ1-1; D gene ambiguous. CDR3 residues: CASSTRVNTEAFF. The CDR3 bases are TGTGCCAGTAGTACACGAGTGAACACTGAAGCTTTCTTT.